A single sample is the source of the 10 T cell receptor beta chains below, sequenced in a study of shared clonotypes between healthy human individuals. The naive CD8 subset, CD45RO-negative cells positively selected for CCR7, excluded terminally differentiated effector memory CD45RA+ cells. Profiled with immunoSEQ multiplex PCR; TCRdb holds only in-frame clones, not every one. Of about 2.1 million clones listed, 85% to 95% are singletons. The sequencing input was naive CD8+ T cells from PBMCs. These receptors were taken from a man aged 18 to 30 in good health. Some clones in this sample may be carry-over from other donors' samples.

The DNA for the CDR3 is TGTGCCAGCAGTTTAATTCTAGCGGAGGGGACCCAGTACTTC. Translated: CASSLILAEGTQYF. The chain combines TRBV28 with TRBJ2-5; 7 positions agree with TRBD2. Germline V CDR1 and CDR2: MDHEN, SYDVKM. The CDR3 is made up of 14 amino acids. The junction had 7 bases not matched to a gene; V was cut back by 2 bases and J by 7 bases. The whole variable domain, remainder taken from reference TRBV28 and TRBJ2-5, is DVKVTQSSRYLVKRTGEKVFLECVQDMDHENMFWYRQDPGLGLRLIYFSYDVKMKEKGDIPEGYSVSREKKERFSLILESASTNQTSMYLCASSLILAEGTQYFGPGTRLLVL.

V gene TRBV7-6 combines with J gene TRBJ1-4, with D uncertain. V dropped 1 base and J dropped 2 bases, with 8 bases sitting between them. Germline assignment: CDR1 SGHVS and CDR2 FNYEAQ. The CDR3 totals 15 residues. In nucleotides, the CDR3 is TGTGCCAGCAGCTTAGATACTTGGACTAATGAAAAACTGTTTTTT. Protein sequence: CASSLDTWTNEKLFF. The full variable domain, completed using reference TRBV7-6 and TRBJ1-4, is GAGVSQSPRYKVTKRGQDVALRCDPISGHVSLYWYRQALGQGPEFLTYFNYEAQQDKSGLPNDRFSAERPEGSISTLTIQRTEQRDSAMYRCASSLDTWTNEKLFFGSGTQLSVL.

V usage is TRBV28 and J usage is TRBJ1-1; no firm D call. Trimming cost V 2 bases and J 1 base, with 11 bases left between them. Germline values: CDR1 MDHEN, CDR2 SYDVKM. This CDR3 is 15 amino acids long. The CDR3 region has the DNA TGTGCCAGCAGTTTAATAGCATACCGGAACACTGAAGCTTTCTTT. Translating gives CASSLIAYRNTEAFF.

The chain recombines TRBV6-6 with TRBJ2-1; D gene unclear. Germline V gene lookup returns CDR1 MNHNY and CDR2 SVGAGI (reference sequence). Trimming took off 4 bases at V and 9 bases at J, with 16 bases between the two ends. The CDR3 consists of 14 residues. Here the CDR3 reads CASSSLDPDGEQFF. In DNA form, the CDR3 reads TGTGCCAGCAGTTCACTTGACCCTGACGGTGAGCAGTTCTTC.

The CDR3 DNA sequence: TGTGCCAGCAGTGAAGGCTGGGGGGGCCCGCACTATGGCTACACCTTC. The encoded protein is CASSEGWGGPHYGYTF. The rearrangement joins TRBV2 to TRBJ1-2, with D possibly TRBD1 on 6 matching bases. In germline, CDR1 is SNHLY, CDR2 FYNNEI. V dropped 1 base and J dropped 3 bases, with 15 bases sitting between them. The CDR3 has 16 amino acids.

The chain carries TRBV19 and TRBJ2-7, with D unclear. The CDR3 is 14 residues long. Trimming pared 3 bases from V and 6 bases from J, leaving 15 bases between. From germline, CDR1 is LNHDA and CDR2 SQIVND (reference sequence). This chain's CDR3 is CASSIAAGPPEQYF. The CDR3 DNA reads as TGTGCCAGTAGTATCGCGGCAGGACCACCCGAGCAGTACTTC.

This clone turned up a few times. The chain couples TRBV9 to TRBJ2-2, with TRBD1 matching 9 bases. Per the germline V gene, CDR1 is SGDLS and CDR2 is YYNGEE. Losses at the gene ends were 3 bases for V and 7 bases for J; bases not matched to a gene: 7. The CDR3 contains 15 residues. The CDR3 reads CASSGIQGAGGELFF. The DNA for the CDR3 is TGTGCCAGCAGCGGAATACAGGGGGCTGGCGGGGAGCTGTTTTTT.

The rearrangement joins TRBV7-2 to TRBJ2-1, with 10 bases aligning to TRBD2. The CDR3 is 15 residues long. The germline CDR1 and CDR2 sequences are SGHTA and FQGNSA. V lost 3 bases and J lost 5; bases outside the gene matches: 4. In DNA form, the CDR3 reads TGTGCCAGCAGCTTTACTAGCGGGATGAACAATGAGCAGTTCTTC. Translating it yields CASSFTSGMNNEQFF. The whole variable domain, remainder taken from reference TRBV7-2 and TRBJ2-1, is GAGVSQSPSNKVTEKGKDVELRCDPISGHTALYWYRQSLGQGLEFLIYFQGNSAPDKSGLPSDRFSAERTGGSVSTLTIQRTQQEDSAVYLCASSFTSGMNNEQFFGPGTRLTVL.

The chain has TRBV27 and TRBJ1-5; D is possibly TRBD1 (5 bases). Germline V gene lookup returns CDR1 MNHEY and CDR2 SMNVEV (reference sequence). The CDR3 is 14 residues long. V was trimmed by 6 bases and J by 2 bases, leaving 11 bases between them. As DNA, the CDR3 is TGTGCCAGCAGACTTCAGGGAGGCAATCAGCCCCAGCATTTT. The encoded protein is CASRLQGGNQPQHF.

In this sample, this clone turned up a few times. The genes are TRBV29-1 and TRBJ1-1; 7 bases agree with TRBD1. This CDR3 is 14 amino acids long. The J segment lost 4 bases and the V segment lost 4 bases, leaving 9 bases of the junction unmatched. Germline CDR1 reads SQVTM; CDR2 reads ANQGSEA. The CDR3 DNA reads TGCAGCGTTGTGTTCGGGACAGCGGGCACTGAAGCTTTCTTT. Amino acid sequence: CSVVFGTAGTEAFF.